Following are 28 T cell receptor beta chains from one sample sequenced in a study of blood T cell repertoires in COVID-19. The table came from immunoSEQ multiplex PCR; TCRdb's copy has only in-frame clones and leaves some out. The table includes roughly 250,000 clones, over 75% detected once. The sequenced material came from PBMCs or T cells enriched from blood (not recorded which). Source of these receptors: a woman between 45 and 60 years old who had recovered from COVID-19.

The rearrangement uses TRBV6-5 and TRBJ2-7, with D perhaps matching TRBD1 (5 bases). This CDR3 is 14 amino acids long. Trimming took 8 bases from V and 2 from J, leaving 16 bases between them. Per the germline V gene, CDR1 is MNHEY and CDR2 is SVGAGI. CDR3 in DNA: TGTGCCAGCTATTCAGGGTCTGGGCCCTACGAGCAGTACTTC. Its translation: CASYSGSGPYEQYF.

J is TRBJ2-2 and V is TRBV11-1, with TRBD1 matching 7 bases. The CDR3 sequence is 15 residues long. The germline V gene has CDR1 SGHAT and CDR2 FQDESV (reference sequence). J lost 1 base, V lost 5 bases, and 4 bases had no gene match. This CDR3 is CASSTRDRNTGELFF. As DNA, the CDR3 is TGTGCCAGCAGCACTCGGGACAGGAACACCGGGGAGCTGTTTTTT.

This clone was seen once. V gene TRBV21-1 combines with J gene TRBJ1-1. TRBV21-1 is shown as a pseudogene. The CDR3 length is 14 residues. The CDR3 loop is CASSKRQLNTEAFF. For the CDR3, the DNA is TGTGCCAGCAGCAAGAGGCAGCTGAACACTGAAGCTTTCTTT.

The chain carries TRBV28 and TRBJ1-1; possible D gene TRBD1, 5 bases. The CDR3 length is 16 residues. The germline gives CDR1 MDHEN, CDR2 SYDVKM. The ends were cut back, 5 bases at V and 5 bases at J, with 21 bases in the middle. In DNA, the CDR3 is TGTGCCAGCAGTGCGAGCTCCGGGGGGGGGAAAACTGAAGCTTTCTTT. Its protein is CASSASSGGGKTEAFF.

CDR3 in amino acids: CAWSVHSRGNTIYF. Here the CDR3 DNA reads TGTGCCTGGAGTGTACACAGCAGGGGAAACACCATATATTTT. V is TRBV30 and J is TRBJ1-3; D gene ambiguous. The V gene's germline CDR1 is GTSNPN and CDR2 SVGIG (reference sequence). The length of the CDR3 is 14 residues. V was clipped by 0 bases and J by 4 bases, with 10 bases between them.

J is TRBJ2-7 and V is TRBV7-2; TRBD2 might be the D (6 bases). Germline assignment: CDR1 SGHTA and CDR2 FQGNSA. With 5 bases removed from V and 7 bases from J, the gap between germline ends came to 21 bases. The CDR3 sequence is 15 residues long. CDR3 residues: CASSQRGSRGGEQYF. CDR3 DNA: TGTGCCAGCAGCCAACGGGGGAGCCGCGGAGGGGAGCAGTACTTC.

This chain joins TRBV6-1 and TRBJ1-5, with D possibly TRBD1 on 6 matching bases. This CDR3 contains 16 residues. Germline values: CDR1 MNHNS, CDR2 SASEGT. V lost 4 bases, J lost 4 bases, and 17 bases lay in between. CDR3 in DNA: TGTGCCAGCAGTGTTTCTTCGACAGGAAGAAATCAGCCCCAGCATTTT. Translated, it gives CASSVSSTGRNQPQHF.

V is TRBV5-6 and J is TRBJ1-2; TRBD1 matches at 10 bases. CDR3 length equals 14 residues. The junction had 6 bases not matched to a gene; V was cut back by 6 bases and J by 4 bases. From germline, CDR1 is SGHDT and CDR2 YYEEEE. The CDR3 protein is CASTEGTGVYGYTF. CDR3 DNA: TGTGCCAGCACCGAAGGGACAGGGGTCTATGGCTACACCTTC.

As to this clone: Other DNA sequences from this sample encode an identical CDR3 as well. The chain employs TRBV18 and TRBJ2-7, with a possible D match to TRBD2 (7 bases). From germline, CDR1 is KGHSH and CDR2 LQKENI. V was cut by 2 bases and J by 1 base, with 9 bases left in between. This CDR3 region has 14 residues. This CDR3 is CASSPAGASYEQYF. In DNA form, the CDR3 reads TGTGCCAGCTCACCAGCGGGGGCGTCCTACGAGCAGTACTTC. Looking up the rest from reference TRBV18 and TRBJ2-7 gives the full variable domain: NAGVMQNPRHLVRRRGQEARLRCSPMKGHSHVYWYRQLPEEGLKFMVYLQKENIIDESGMPKERFSAEFPKEGPSILRIQQVVRGDSAAYFCASSPAGASYEQYFGPGTRLTVT.

This clone was seen only a few times. The V and J genes are TRBV5-1 and TRBJ2-5, with D perhaps matching TRBD1 (5 bases). The CDR3 runs 15 residues. V was pared by 1 base and J by 5 bases, with 15 bases between. Germline loops: CDR1 SGHRS, CDR2 YFSETQ. CDR3 amino acids: CASSLFGQGGETQYF. In DNA, the CDR3 is TGCGCCAGCAGCTTGTTCGGGCAGGGTGGGGAGACCCAGTACTTC.

This clone was seen only once. The rearrangement uses TRBV4-2 and TRBJ2-1; the D gene is possibly TRBD2 (5 bases). CDR3 length: 17 residues. Germline CDR1 reads LGHNA; CDR2 reads YNFKEQ. Trimming removed 0 bases from V and 4 bases from J, with 16 bases in between. This chain's CDR3 is CASSQDGSGRSYNEQFF. In DNA form, the CDR3 reads TGTGCCAGCAGCCAAGATGGGAGCGGAAGGTCTTACAATGAGCAGTTCTTC.

V and J are TRBV28 and TRBJ2-1; 7 nucleotides agree with TRBD1. The CDR3 consists of 13 residues. Looked up from germline, CDR1 is MDHEN and CDR2 is SYDVKM. V gave up 5 bases and J gave up 9 bases; unmatched junction bases: 7. CDR3 loop: CASSNRGRGEQFF. CDR3 bases: TGTGCCAGCAGTAACAGGGGTCGGGGTGAGCAGTTCTTC.

This chain links TRBV3-1 (or the pseudogene TRBV3-2) with TRBJ2-3; 7 positions agree with TRBD2. Germline assignment: CDR1 LGHDT and CDR2 YNNKEL (reference sequence). J was trimmed by 1 base and V by 4 bases; bases with no gene match: 11. The CDR3 is 17 residues long. CDR3: CASSRTSAPGGTDTQYF. The CDR3 DNA follows: TGTGCCAGCAGCCGAACTAGCGCTCCCGGGGGCACAGATACGCAGTATTTT.

The chain couples TRBV15 to TRBJ1-1; D ambiguous. Trimming stripped 0 bases from V and 1 base from J, with 6 bases between. The CDR3 has 14 residues. The germline V gene encodes CDR1 LNHNV and CDR2 YYDKDF (reference sequence). CDR3 nucleotides: TGTGCCACCAGCAGAGAGGGCCCGAACACTGAAGCTTTCTTT. Protein: CATSREGPNTEAFF.

J is TRBJ1-4 and V is TRBV5-6; 9 nucleotides match TRBD1. V trimming: 2 bases; J trimming: 6 bases; junction bases outside the gene matches: 5. Germline CDR1 SGHDT, CDR2 YYEEEE. CDR3 length: 15 amino acids. This chain's CDR3 is CASSLQGARDEKLFF. In nucleotides, the CDR3 is TGTGCCAGCAGCTTACAGGGGGCGAGGGATGAAAAACTGTTTTTT.

The rearrangement uses TRBV7-9 and TRBJ2-3; D is possibly TRBD1 (6 bases). Per the germline V gene, CDR1 is SEHNR and CDR2 is FQNEAQ (reference sequence). CDR3 length: 13 amino acids. V shed 2 bases and J shed 6 bases, with 9 bases lying between them. The CDR3: CASSLLGADTQYF. The CDR3 DNA is TGTGCCAGCAGCTTATTGGGGGCGGATACGCAGTATTTT. Drawing the rest from reference TRBV7-9 and TRBJ2-3, the complete variable domain is DTGVSQNPRHKITKRGQNVTFRCDPISEHNRLYWYRQTLGQGPEFLTYFQNEAQLEKSRLLSDRFSAERPKGSFSTLEIQRTEQGDSAMYLCASSLLGADTQYFGPGTRLTVL.

The chain couples TRBV2 to TRBJ2-7, with D perhaps matching TRBD2 (6 bases). Between the trimmed V and J ends, which lost 6 bases and 2 bases, there was a span of 14 bases. CDR3 size: 14 residues. Germline V gene sequence: CDR1 SNHLY, CDR2 FYNNEI. The CDR3 loop reads CASSRGLPTYEQYF. CDR3 DNA sequence: TGTGCCAGCAGCCGCGGACTACCTACCTACGAGCAGTACTTC.

The genes are TRBV19 and TRBJ2-2; tentatively, D is TRBD1 (6 bases). V lost 4 bases and J lost 3, with 9 bases in between. The CDR3 contains 14 residues. Germline assignment: CDR1 LNHDA and CDR2 SQIVND (reference sequence). The CDR3 region has the DNA TGTGCCAGTAGTACAGGGGTTGACACCGGGGAGCTGTTTTTT. It is translated as CASSTGVDTGELFF.

This clone was seen a single time. The chain combines TRBV27 with TRBJ2-7; TRBD1 is a possible D gene (6 bases). Trimming left V 0 bases short and J 0 bases short, with 9 bases between. The V gene's germline CDR1 is MNHEY and CDR2 SMNVEV (reference sequence). The CDR3 totals 15 residues. CDR3 protein: CASSLSGGTSYEQYF. DNA of the CDR3: TGTGCCAGCAGTTTATCAGGGGGAACCTCCTACGAGCAGTACTTC.

This sequence joins TRBV6-5 and TRBJ1-3; 8 bases line up with TRBD1. Trimming took 10 bases from V and 4 from J; bases not matched to a gene: 9. The CDR3 totals 14 residues. Looked up from germline, CDR1 is MNHEY and CDR2 is SVGAGI. CDR3 in amino acids: CATLRGRGGNTIYF. The CDR3 DNA is TGTGCCACCCTCAGGGGGCGCGGGGGAAACACCATATATTTT.

CDR3 nucleotides: TGTGCCAGTAGTACCGGGACTAGCGGGAACGCCGGGAATGAGCAGTTCTTC. It specifies CASSTGTSGNAGNEQFF. This chain links TRBV19 with TRBJ2-1; 13 bases agree with TRBD2. CDR1 and CDR2 from the germline V gene are LNHDA and SQIVND (reference sequence). The CDR3 runs to 17 residues. V shed 4 bases and J 7 bases; nucleotides not matched to a gene: 10.

The chain uses TRBV30 and TRBJ2-3, with D perhaps matching TRBD2 (5 bases). The V end was cut by 0 bases, the J end by 2 bases, with 9 bases between. The length of the CDR3 is 14 residues. Looked up from germline, CDR1 is GTSNPN and CDR2 is SVGIG (reference sequence). This chain's CDR3 is CAWSVRVPTDTQYF. The CDR3 DNA follows: TGTGCCTGGAGTGTGCGGGTCCCCACAGATACGCAGTATTTT.

The chain links TRBV27 to TRBJ2-7; D is uncertain. The V gene's germline CDR1 is MNHEY and CDR2 SMNVEV (reference sequence). Trimming took 6 bases from V and 3 from J, leaving 12 bases between them. CDR3 length equals 13 residues. The CDR3 protein is CASSSRSRYEQYF. The CDR3, as DNA: TGTGCCAGCAGCTCTAGGTCTCGCTACGAGCAGTACTTC.

The chain is built from TRBV18 and TRBJ2-5; D ambiguous. This CDR3 comprises 14 residues. The V gene's germline CDR1 is KGHSH and CDR2 LQKENI. Trimming shortened V by 3 bases and J by 5 bases, and 13 bases separated the two germline ends. CDR3 in amino acids: CASSPTYLRETQYF. The CDR3 DNA is TGTGCCAGCTCACCGACGTATCTGAGGGAGACCCAGTACTTC.

The chain recombines TRBV12-3 or TRBV12-4 with TRBJ2-1; 7 bases match TRBD1. The CDR3 consists of 12 residues. With V trimmed by 8 bases and J by 10 bases, 8 bases remained unmatched. The CDR3 protein is CASLEGAGEQFF. In DNA form, the CDR3 reads TGTGCCAGCCTCGAGGGGGCCGGGGAGCAGTTCTTC.

The rearrangement links TRBV2 to TRBJ2-1; 7 positions match TRBD2. V dropped 8 bases and J dropped 6; count of bases not matched to a gene: 4. This CDR3 has 12 residues. The V gene's germline CDR1 is SNHLY and CDR2 FYNNEI. The CDR3 coding sequence is TGTGCCAGCCAGCGGGATCCCAATGAGCAGTTCTTC. Residues: CASQRDPNEQFF.

The chain couples TRBV6-5 to TRBJ1-1; D not resolved. CDR3 size: 16 residues. Trimming removed 0 bases at V and 0 bases at J, with 11 bases between. Germline lookup yields CDR1 MNHEY and CDR2 SVGAGI. CDR3 sequence: CASSYSQDLMNTEAFF. CDR3 nucleotide sequence: TGTGCCAGCAGTTACTCGCAGGACTTAATGAACACTGAAGCTTTCTTT.

The chain links TRBV4-1 to TRBJ2-1; 14 bases line up with TRBD2. Germline assignment: CDR1 MGHRA and CDR2 YSYEKL. Trimming cost V 4 bases and J 9 bases; bases outside gene matches: 5. The CDR3 is made up of 15 amino acids. As DNA, the CDR3 is TGCGCCAGCAGCCTGGGACTAGCGGGAGTGGGTGAGCAGTTCTTC. It is translated as CASSLGLAGVGEQFF.